This TCR beta chain originates from a study of T cell clones after liver transplantation. The overall study: TCRbeta sequencing after a pre-transplant mixed lymphocyte reaction identified graft-donor-reactive clones, later tracked in post-transplant blood. Three of the eight recipients were HCV-positive; the rest had non-autoimmune, non-viral transplant indications. Study findings and constraints: The donor-reactive repertoire was only partly measurable in a couple of subjects, lacking donor cells. Rather than being deleted, graft donor-reactive T cells may have moved into the graft.

The data were produced by immunoSEQ multiplex PCR, yet TCRdb's version contains in-frame clones alone and is incomplete. This table has 20,000 to 25,000 clones, approximately 94% appearing once. To note about this clone: The antigen is unknown.

This CDR3 is built from 13 residues. Germline CDR1 reads SGHDN; CDR2 reads FVKESK. Trimming shortened V by 3 bases and J by 3 bases, and 9 bases separated the two germline ends. This clonotype originated in a human patient who received a liver transplant. Certain T cells may be donor cells from the graft. The chain employs TRBV14 and TRBJ2-7; D is perhaps TRBD2 (6 bases). Here the sequenced sample was CD8+ T cells from blood, taken 25 months after liver transplant. CDR3 amino acids: CASSHGGNYEQYF. As DNA, the CDR3 is TGTGCCAGCAGCCACGGGGGAAACTACGAGCAGTACTTC.